This TCR beta chain was recovered during a study of shared clonotypes between healthy human individuals. The germline V gene encodes CDR1 MNHNS and CDR2 SASEGT. The CDR3 length is 15 residues. J was trimmed by 0 bases and V by 6 bases; bases with no gene match: 5. Repertoires were generated with immunoSEQ multiplex PCR, while TCRdb's copy carries only in-frame clones and drops some. The table includes 2 million to 2.5 million clones, approximately 90% detected once. The sequenced sample was naive CD4+ T cells from PBMCs. Subset here: CD45RA+ positively selected. The sequence derives from a man younger than 30 in good health. Some clones in this sample may be carry-over from other donors' samples. The chain combines TRBV6-1 with TRBJ2-3; 8 bases are shared with TRBD2. The CDR3 region is CASRASGHSTDTQYF. In DNA form, the CDR3 reads TGTGCCAGCAGGGCTAGCGGGCATAGCACAGATACGCAGTATTTT.